This T cell receptor (beta chain) emerged from a study of T cells in Graves' hyperthyroidism and ophthalmopathy. Overall study results and limits: Most thyroid clonotypes expanded above 0.001 were also detected in blood.

Remarks on this clonotype: Antigen unknown.

Amplification targeted TCR beta CDR3 regions from RNA transcripts. First-round RT-PCR targeting the TCR CDR3 was performed with the HTBI primer set. Using its own MiXCR run on the multiplex PCR reads, TCRdb lists one record per CDR3 protein. Of about 720,000 distinct CDR3 sequences listed, approximately 18% were seen once; the top ten hold over 15%. The V end lost 4 bases, the J end lost 9 bases, and 16 bases lay between the germline ends. CDR3 length: 15 residues. Germline V lookup: CDR1 MGHRA, CDR2 YSYEKL. Sequenced material: blood. This chain connects TRBV4-1 to TRBJ1-6; a possible D gene is TRBD1 (5 bases). This TCR derives from a woman between 45 and 60 years old with Graves' hyperthyroidism that later progressed to Graves' ophthalmopathy. The CDR3 region is CASSPRGLESSPLHF. The CDR3 DNA is TGCGCCAGCAGCCCGCGGGGACTGGAGAGTTCACCCCTCCACTTT.